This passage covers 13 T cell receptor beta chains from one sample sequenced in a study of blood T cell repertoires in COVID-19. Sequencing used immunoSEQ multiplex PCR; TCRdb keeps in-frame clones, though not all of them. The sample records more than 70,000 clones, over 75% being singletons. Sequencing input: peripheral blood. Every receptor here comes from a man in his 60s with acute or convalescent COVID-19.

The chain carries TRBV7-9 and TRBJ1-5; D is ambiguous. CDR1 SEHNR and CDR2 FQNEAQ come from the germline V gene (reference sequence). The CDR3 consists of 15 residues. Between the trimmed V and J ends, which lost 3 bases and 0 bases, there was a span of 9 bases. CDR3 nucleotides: TGTGCCAGCAGCTTGAGGGAAGATAGCAATCAGCCCCAGCATTTT. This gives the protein CASSLREDSNQPQHF.

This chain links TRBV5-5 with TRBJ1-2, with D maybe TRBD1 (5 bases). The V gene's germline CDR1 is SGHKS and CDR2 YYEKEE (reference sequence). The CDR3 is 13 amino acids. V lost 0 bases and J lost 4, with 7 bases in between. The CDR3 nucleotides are TGTGCCAGCAGCTTGGCAGACAGCTATGGCTACACCTTC. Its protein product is CASSLADSYGYTF.

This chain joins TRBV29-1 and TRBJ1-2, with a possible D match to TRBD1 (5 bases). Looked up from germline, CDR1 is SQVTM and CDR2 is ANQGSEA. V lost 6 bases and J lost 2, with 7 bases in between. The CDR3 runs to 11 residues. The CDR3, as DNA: TGCAGCGTGGGGGGGAACTATGGCTACACCTTC. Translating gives CSVGGNYGYTF.

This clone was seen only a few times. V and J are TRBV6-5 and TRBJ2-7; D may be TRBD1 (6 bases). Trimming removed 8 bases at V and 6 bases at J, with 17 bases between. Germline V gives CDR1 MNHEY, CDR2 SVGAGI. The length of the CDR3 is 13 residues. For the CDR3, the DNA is TGTGCCAGCGGAACAGGGTCTCGGGGCGAGCAGTACTTC. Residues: CASGTGSRGEQYF.

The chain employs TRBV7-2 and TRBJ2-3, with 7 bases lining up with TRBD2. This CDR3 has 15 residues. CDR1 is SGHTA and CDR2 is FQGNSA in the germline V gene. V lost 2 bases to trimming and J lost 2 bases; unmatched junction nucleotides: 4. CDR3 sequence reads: CASSLIAGLTDTQYF. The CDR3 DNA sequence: TGTGCCAGCAGCTTAATAGCGGGCCTCACAGATACGCAGTATTTT.

CDR3 coding DNA: TGTGCCAGTACCACCCCGGAGACAGGGGGACGGAATCAGCCCCAGCATTTT. It specifies CASTTPETGGRNQPQHF. J is TRBJ1-5 and V is TRBV19, with TRBD1 matching over 9 bases. This CDR3 spans 17 amino acids. Per the germline V gene, CDR1 is LNHDA and CDR2 is SQIVND (reference sequence). With 7 bases clipped from V and 4 bases from J, the junction kept 14 bases outside the gene matches.

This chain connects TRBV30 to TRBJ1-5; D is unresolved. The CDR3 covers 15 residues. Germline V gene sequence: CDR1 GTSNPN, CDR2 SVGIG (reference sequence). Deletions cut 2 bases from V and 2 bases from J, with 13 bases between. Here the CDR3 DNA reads TGTGCCTGGAGTAGCGACCCGGTGGGCAATCAGCCCCAGCATTTT. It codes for CAWSSDPVGNQPQHF.

CDR3 DNA: TGTGCCAGCAGCCAGTGGACTAGCGGGGTAAATGAGCAGTTCTTC. This encodes CASSQWTSGVNEQFF. V gene TRBV4-2 combines with J gene TRBJ2-1; 12 bases are a match to TRBD2. The V segment lost 3 bases and the J segment 7 bases; nucleotides outside the gene matches: 4. CDR3 length: 15 amino acids. Germline-derived CDR1 and CDR2 are LGHNA and YNFKEQ.

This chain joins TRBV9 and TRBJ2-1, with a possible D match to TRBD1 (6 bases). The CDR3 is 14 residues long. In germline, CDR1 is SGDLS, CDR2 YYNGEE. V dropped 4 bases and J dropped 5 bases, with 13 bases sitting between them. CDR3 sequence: CASSSQGFNNEQFF. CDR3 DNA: TGTGCCAGCAGCTCGCAGGGGTTTAACAATGAGCAGTTCTTC.

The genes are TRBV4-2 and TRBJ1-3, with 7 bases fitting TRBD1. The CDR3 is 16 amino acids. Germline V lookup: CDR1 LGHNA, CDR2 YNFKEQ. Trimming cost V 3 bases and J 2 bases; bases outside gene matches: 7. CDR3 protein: CASSQAGTVAGNTIYF. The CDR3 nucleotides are TGTGCCAGCAGCCAGGCCGGGACAGTTGCTGGAAACACCATATATTTT.

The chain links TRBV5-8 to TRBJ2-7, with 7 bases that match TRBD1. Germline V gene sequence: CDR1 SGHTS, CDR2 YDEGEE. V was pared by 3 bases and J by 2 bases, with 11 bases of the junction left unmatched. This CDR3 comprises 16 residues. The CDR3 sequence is CASSSPQGVTAYEQYF. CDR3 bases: TGTGCCAGCAGCTCCCCTCAGGGGGTTACCGCCTACGAGCAGTACTTC.

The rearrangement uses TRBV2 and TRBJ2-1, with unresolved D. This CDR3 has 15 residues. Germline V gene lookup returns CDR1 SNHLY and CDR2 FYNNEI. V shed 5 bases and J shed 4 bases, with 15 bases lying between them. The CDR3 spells CASSIQTSFYNEQFF. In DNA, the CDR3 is TGTGCCAGCAGTATACAGACGAGCTTTTACAATGAGCAGTTCTTC.

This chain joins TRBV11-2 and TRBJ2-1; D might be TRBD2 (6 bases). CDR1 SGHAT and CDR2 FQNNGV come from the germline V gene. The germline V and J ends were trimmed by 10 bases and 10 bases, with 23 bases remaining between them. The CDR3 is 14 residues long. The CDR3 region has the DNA TGTGCCACGGAGAGGGGTCAAAATCGGGAGGAGCAGTTCTTC. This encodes CATERGQNREEQFF.